This record concerns one T cell receptor beta chain sequence. The antigen is not known. This sample was taken from a study of siplizumab effects on memory and regulatory T cells. Study as a whole: Reactions of mixed lymphocytes were paired, with siplizumab at about 1 ug/mL or without drug.

Sequencing used immunoSEQ multiplex PCR; TCRdb keeps in-frame clones, though not all of them. This sample has nearly 20,000 clones; roughly 40% occur once, and the top ten carry 6% to 6.5%. CDR3 length: 16 amino acids. Germline loops: CDR1 SGHTS, CDR2 YDEGEE. V lost 0 bases, J lost 7 bases, and 7 bases stayed unmatched. Coculturing at 37°C lasted 5 to 6 days for the mixed lymphocyte reaction cells. The sequence was obtained from a human donor in good health; the cells came from an allogeneic mixed lymphocyte reaction. Some clones in this sample may be carry-over from other donors' samples. The V call is TRBV5-8, the J call TRBJ2-1; 10 bases are a match to TRBD2. The sequencing sample was made of CFSE-low (dividing) CD4+ T cells sorted from an allogeneic mixed lymphocyte reaction. The CDR3 nucleotides are TGTGCCAGCAGCTTGGGTTCGCTAGCGGGGGTAAATGAGCAGTTCTTC. Its translation is CASSLGSLAGVNEQFF.